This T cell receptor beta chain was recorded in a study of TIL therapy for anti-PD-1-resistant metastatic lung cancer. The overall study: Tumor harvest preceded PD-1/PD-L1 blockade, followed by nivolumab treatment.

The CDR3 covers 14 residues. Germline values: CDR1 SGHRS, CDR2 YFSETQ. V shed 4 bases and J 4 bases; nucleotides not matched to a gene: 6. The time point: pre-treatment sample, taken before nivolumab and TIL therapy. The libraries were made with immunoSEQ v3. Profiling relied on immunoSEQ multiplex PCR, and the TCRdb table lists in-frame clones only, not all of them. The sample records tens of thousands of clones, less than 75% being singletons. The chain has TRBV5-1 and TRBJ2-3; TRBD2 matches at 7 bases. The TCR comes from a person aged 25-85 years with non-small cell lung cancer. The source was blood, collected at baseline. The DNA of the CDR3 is TGCGCCAGCAGCCCCCTCGCGGGGGCAGATACGCAGTATTTT. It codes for CASSPLAGADTQYF. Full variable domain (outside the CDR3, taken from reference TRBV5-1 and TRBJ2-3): KAGVTQTPRYLIKTRGQQVTLSCSPISGHRSVSWYQQTPGQGLQFLFEYFSETQRNKGNFPGRFSGRQFSNSRSEMNVSTLELGDSALYLCASSPLAGADTQYFGPGTRLTVL.